This TCR beta chain was identified during a study of T cell responses to AZD1222 COVID-19 vaccine. General study results and limits: Only 5 or 6 people who got AZD1222 tested seropositive at baseline. Donors skewed white British and female; clonal diversity was possibly underestimated. Nearly half of spike-specific TCRs reportedly go after variant regions that carry no mutations. Breadth and depth of Spike-specific TCRs rose after two AZD1222 doses.

Points on this clone: Its specificity is not known. Its ends do not fully match the called genes, so a read error is possible.

The germline gives CDR1 MGHRA, CDR2 YSYEKL. The CDR3 totals 18 residues. This table comes from immunoSEQ multiplex PCR, and its TCRdb copy is limited to in-frame clones, with some not included. The table lists about 83,000 clones, roughly 90% of them singletons. The sample in question was peripheral blood, obtained 28 days after the second AZD1222 dose. The chain uses TRBV4-1 and TRBJ1-6; unclear D gene. The clonotype comes from an adult who received the AZD1222 COVID-19 vaccine. This CDR3 reads CASTQDVPAVPYNSPLHF. The CDR3, as DNA: TGCGCCAGCACCCAAGACGTTCCGGCAGTTCCCTATAATTCACCCCTCCACTTT.